This TCR beta chain was recorded in a study of cytomegalovirus exposure and HLA in healthy donors. Study outcomes and limitations: Later work found most CMV-associated TCR beta chains apparently HLA-restricted. Some V segments, including TRBV6-2 and TRBV6-3, were excluded as indistinguishable. Testing in vitro showed a few CMV-associated chains specific for CMV antigens.

As for the donors, each was a healthy bone marrow donor. Germline CDR1 is MGHRA and CDR2 is YSYEKL. The V segment lost 0 bases and the J segment 6 bases; nucleotides outside the gene matches: 6. This CDR3 has 16 amino acids. For this clone: What it binds is not known.

Primers: 60 Vbeta forward and 13 Jbeta reverse. Clones were read by immunoSEQ multiplex PCR, and TCRdb kept only the in-frame ones, dropping some. The table records about 170,000 clones, around 78% of them present only once. The sequenced sample was PBMCs. This clonotype originated in a woman aged 25-40 years in good health and CMV-seropositive. The gene calls are TRBV4-1 and TRBJ2-1, with 9 bases that match TRBD2. CDR3 coding DNA: TGCGCCAGCAGCCAAGATCCTGGGACTAGCTCCAATGAGCAGTTCTTC. As protein: CASSQDPGTSSNEQFF.